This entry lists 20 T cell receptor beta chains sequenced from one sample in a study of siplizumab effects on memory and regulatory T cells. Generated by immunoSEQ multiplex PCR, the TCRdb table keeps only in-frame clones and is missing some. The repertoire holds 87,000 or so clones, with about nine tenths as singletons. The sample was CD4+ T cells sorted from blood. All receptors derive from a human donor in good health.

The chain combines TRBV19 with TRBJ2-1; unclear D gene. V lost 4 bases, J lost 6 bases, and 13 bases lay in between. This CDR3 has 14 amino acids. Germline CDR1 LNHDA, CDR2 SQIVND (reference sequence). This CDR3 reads CASSRGWGGNEQFF. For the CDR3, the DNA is TGTGCCAGTAGTAGGGGTTGGGGTGGCAATGAGCAGTTCTTC. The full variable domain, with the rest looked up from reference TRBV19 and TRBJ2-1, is DGGITQSPKYLFRKEGQNVTLSCEQNLNHDAMYWYRQDPGQGLRLIYYSQIVNDFQKGDIAEGYSVSREKKESFPLTVTSAQKNPTAFYLCASSRGWGGNEQFFGPGTRLTVL.

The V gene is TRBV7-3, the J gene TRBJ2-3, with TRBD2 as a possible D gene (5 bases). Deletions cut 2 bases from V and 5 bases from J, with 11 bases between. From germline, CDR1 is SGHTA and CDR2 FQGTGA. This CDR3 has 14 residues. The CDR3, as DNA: TGTGCCAGCAGCTTAGACGAGAGGGTAGATACGCAGTATTTT. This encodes CASSLDERVDTQYF.

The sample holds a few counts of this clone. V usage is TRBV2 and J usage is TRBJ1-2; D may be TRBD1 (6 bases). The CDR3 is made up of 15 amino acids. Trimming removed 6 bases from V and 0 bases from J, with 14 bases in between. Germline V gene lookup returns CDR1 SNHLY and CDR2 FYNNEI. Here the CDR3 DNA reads TGTGCCAGCAGCCAGACAGGTCTAACTAACTATGGCTACACCTTC. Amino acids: CASSQTGLTNYGYTF.

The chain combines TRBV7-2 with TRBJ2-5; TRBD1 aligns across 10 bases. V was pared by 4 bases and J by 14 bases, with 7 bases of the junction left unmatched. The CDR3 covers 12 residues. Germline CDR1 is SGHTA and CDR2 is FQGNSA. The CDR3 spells CASSSPGTGAYF. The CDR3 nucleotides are TGTGCCAGCAGCTCTCCCGGGACAGGGGCCTACTTC.

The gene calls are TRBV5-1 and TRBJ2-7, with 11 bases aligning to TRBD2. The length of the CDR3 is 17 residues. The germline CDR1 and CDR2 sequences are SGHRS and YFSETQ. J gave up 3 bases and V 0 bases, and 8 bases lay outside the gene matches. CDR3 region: CASSLGLAGGLYYEQYF. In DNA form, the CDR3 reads TGCGCCAGCAGCTTGGGCCTAGCGGGAGGCCTATACTACGAGCAGTACTTC.

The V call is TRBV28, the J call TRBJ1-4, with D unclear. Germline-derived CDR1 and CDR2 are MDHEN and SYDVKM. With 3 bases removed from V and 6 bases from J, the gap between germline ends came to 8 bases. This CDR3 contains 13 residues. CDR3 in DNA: TGTGCCAGCAGTTTTCAACTACATGAAAAACTGTTTTTT. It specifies CASSFQLHEKLFF.

DNA for the CDR3: TGTGCCAGTAGTATGGCCGGGACTAGCGGGAGTAATGAGCAGTTCTTC. It codes for CASSMAGTSGSNEQFF. The rearrangement links TRBV19 to TRBJ2-1; 14 positions match TRBD2. The trim removed 3 bases at V and 7 bases at J, leaving 5 bases unmatched. CDR3 length: 16 amino acids. CDR1 is LNHDA and CDR2 is SQIVND in the germline V gene (reference sequence).

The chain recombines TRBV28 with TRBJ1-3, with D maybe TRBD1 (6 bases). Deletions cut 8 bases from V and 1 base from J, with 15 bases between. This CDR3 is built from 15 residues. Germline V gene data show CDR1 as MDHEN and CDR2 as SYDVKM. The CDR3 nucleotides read TGTGCCAGCGGGACGCAGGGGAAATCTGGAAACACCATATATTTT. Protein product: CASGTQGKSGNTIYF.

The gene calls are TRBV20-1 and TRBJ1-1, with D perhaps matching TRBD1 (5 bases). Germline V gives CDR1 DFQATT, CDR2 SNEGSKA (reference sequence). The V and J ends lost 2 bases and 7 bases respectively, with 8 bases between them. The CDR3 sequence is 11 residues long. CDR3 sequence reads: CSARTGREAFF. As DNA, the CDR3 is TGCAGTGCTAGAACGGGGCGTGAAGCTTTCTTT.

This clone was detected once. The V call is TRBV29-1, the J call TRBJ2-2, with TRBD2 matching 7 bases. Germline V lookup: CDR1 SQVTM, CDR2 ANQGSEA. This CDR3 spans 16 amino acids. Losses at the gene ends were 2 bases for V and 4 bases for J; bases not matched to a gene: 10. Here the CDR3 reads CSVEIGGSGGTGELFF. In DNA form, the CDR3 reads TGCAGCGTTGAAATTGGCGGGAGCGGTGGCACCGGGGAGCTGTTTTTT.

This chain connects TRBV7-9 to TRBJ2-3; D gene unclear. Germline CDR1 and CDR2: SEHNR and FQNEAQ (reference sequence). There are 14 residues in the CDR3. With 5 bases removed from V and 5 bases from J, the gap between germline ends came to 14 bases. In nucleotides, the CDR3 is TGTGCCAGCAGCGTAAGCCCAGCTGGAGATACGCAGTATTTT. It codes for CASSVSPAGDTQYF.

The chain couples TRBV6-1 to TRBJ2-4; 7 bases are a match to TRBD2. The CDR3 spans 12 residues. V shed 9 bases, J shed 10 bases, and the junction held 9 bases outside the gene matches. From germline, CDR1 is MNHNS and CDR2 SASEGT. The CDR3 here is CASKAGTEIQYF. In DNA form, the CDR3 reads TGTGCCAGTAAAGCGGGGACCGAGATTCAGTACTTC.

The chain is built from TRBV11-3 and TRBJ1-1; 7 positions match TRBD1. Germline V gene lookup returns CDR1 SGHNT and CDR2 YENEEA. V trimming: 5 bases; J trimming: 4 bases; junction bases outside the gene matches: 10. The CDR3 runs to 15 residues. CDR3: CASSTRKGAFTEAFF. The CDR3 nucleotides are TGTGCCAGCAGCACCCGAAAGGGGGCCTTCACTGAAGCTTTCTTT.

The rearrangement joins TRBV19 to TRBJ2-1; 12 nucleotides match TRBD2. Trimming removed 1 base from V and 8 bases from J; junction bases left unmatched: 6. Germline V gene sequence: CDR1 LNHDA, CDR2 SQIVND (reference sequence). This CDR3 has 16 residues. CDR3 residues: CASSIGWTSGIDEQFF. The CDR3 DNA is TGTGCCAGTAGTATAGGCTGGACTAGCGGGATTGATGAGCAGTTCTTC.

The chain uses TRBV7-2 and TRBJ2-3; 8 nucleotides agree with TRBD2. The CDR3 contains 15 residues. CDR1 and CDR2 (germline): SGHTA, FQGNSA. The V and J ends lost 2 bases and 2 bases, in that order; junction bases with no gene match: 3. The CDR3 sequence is CASSLLAGPTDTQYF. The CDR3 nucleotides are TGTGCCAGCAGCTTACTAGCGGGTCCCACAGATACGCAGTATTTT.

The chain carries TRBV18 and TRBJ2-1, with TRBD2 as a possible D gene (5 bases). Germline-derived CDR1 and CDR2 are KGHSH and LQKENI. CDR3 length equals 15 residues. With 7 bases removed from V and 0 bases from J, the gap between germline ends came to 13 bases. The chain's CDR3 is CASFILANSYNEQFF. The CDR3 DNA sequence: TGTGCCAGCTTCATATTAGCGAACTCCTACAATGAGCAGTTCTTC.

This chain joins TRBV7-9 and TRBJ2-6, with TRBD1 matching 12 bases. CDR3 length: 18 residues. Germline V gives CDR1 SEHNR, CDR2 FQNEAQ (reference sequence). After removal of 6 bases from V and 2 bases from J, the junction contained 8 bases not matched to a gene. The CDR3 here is CASSLSGTGGAGANVLTF. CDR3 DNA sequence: TGTGCCAGCAGTCTTAGTGGGACAGGGGGCGCTGGGGCCAACGTCCTGACTTTC.

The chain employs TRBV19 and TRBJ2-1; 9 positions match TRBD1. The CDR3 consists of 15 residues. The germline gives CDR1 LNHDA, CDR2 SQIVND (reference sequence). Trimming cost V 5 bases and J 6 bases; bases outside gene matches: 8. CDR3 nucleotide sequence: TGTGCCAGTAGTCTTGGACAGGGGTTGTTCAATGAGCAGTTCTTC. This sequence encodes CASSLGQGLFNEQFF.

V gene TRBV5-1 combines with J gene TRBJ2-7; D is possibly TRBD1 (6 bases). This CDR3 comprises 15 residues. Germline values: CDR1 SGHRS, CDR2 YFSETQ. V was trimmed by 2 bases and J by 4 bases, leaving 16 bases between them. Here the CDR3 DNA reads TGCGCCAGCAGCTTAGTTGGCAGGGGAAATTACGAGCAGTACTTC. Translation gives CASSLVGRGNYEQYF.

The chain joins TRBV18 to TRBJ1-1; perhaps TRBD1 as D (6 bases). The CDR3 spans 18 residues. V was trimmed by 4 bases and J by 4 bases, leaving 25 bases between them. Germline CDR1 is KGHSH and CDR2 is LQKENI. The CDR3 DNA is TGTGCCAGCTCACAGGCCCTGGTAGGGGGGGCAGGGAGCACTGAAGCTTTCTTT. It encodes CASSQALVGGAGSTEAFF.